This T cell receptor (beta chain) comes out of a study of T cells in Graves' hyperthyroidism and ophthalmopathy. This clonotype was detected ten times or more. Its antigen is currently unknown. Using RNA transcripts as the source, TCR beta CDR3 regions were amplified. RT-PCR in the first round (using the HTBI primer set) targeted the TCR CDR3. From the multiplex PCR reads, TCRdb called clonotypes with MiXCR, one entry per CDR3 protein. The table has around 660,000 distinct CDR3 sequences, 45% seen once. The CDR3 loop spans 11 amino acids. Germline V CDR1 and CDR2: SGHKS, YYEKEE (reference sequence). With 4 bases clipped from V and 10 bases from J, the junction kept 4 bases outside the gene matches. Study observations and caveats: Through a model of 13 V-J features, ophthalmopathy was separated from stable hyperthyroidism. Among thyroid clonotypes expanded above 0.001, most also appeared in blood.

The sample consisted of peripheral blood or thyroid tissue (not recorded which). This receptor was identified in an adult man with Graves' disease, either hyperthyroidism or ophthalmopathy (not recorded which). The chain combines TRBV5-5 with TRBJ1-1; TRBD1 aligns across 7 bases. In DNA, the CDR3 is TGTGCCAGCAGCCAGGGACAGAGAGCTTTCTTT. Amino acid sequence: CASSQGQRAFF.